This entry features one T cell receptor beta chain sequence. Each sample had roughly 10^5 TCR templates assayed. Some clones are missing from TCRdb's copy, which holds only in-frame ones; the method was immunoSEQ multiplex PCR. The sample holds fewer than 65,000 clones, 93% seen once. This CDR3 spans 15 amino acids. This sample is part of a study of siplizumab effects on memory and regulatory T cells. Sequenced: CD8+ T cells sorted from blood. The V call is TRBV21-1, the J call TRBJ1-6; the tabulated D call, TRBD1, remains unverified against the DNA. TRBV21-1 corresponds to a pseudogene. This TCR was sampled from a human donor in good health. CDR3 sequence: CASSKARQGGSPLHF. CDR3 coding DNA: TGTGCCAGCAGCAAAGCGAGGCAGGGCGGTTCACCCCTCCACTTT.